These 2 T cell receptor beta chains share one sample of origin, sequenced in a study of cytomegalovirus exposure and HLA in healthy donors. Primers included in the PCR were 60 Vbeta and 13 Jbeta primers. Only in-frame clones appear in the TCRdb table, and some are missing; sequencing was by immunoSEQ multiplex PCR. The sample records 110,000 to 150,000 clones, 75% to 80% being singletons. Sequencing input: PBMCs. The source is a male donor in good health and CMV-seronegative.

The chain recombines TRBV13 with TRBJ2-2, with 13 bases lining up with TRBD2. V dropped 4 bases and J dropped 4; count of bases not matched to a gene: 3. The CDR3 is made up of 16 amino acids. The germline CDR1 and CDR2 sequences are PRHDT and FYEKMQ (reference sequence). In nucleotides, the CDR3 is TGTGCCAGCAGCTCGGGACTAGCGGGATCCACCGGGGAGCTGTTTTTT. Translated, it gives CASSSGLAGSTGELFF.

The CDR3 DNA reads TGTGCCAGCAGCTCGGACAGCTACGAGCAGTACTTC. It encodes CASSSDSYEQYF. This chain joins TRBV11-2 and TRBJ2-7; a possible D gene is TRBD1 (6 bases). The CDR3 spans 12 residues. V lost 4 bases to trimming and J lost 3 bases, with 7 bases between them. Germline V gene sequence: CDR1 SGHAT, CDR2 FQNNGV.